The 31 T cell receptor beta chains presented below share a single source sample, sequenced in a study of T cells in Graves' hyperthyroidism and ophthalmopathy. Amplification of TCR beta CDR3 regions used RNA as the template. Primed by the HTBI set, a first-round RT-PCR was run on the TCR CDR3. From the multiplex PCR reads, TCRdb called clonotypes with MiXCR, one entry per CDR3 protein. This sample has roughly 420,000 distinct CDR3 sequences, with around 15% found just once. Sequencing was carried out using blood. The receptors come from a woman younger than 35 with Graves' hyperthyroidism.

V is TRBV18 and J is TRBJ2-7; 7 bases are a match to TRBD1. The CDR3 has 13 residues. After removal of 8 bases from V and 2 bases from J, the junction contained 6 bases not matched to a gene. Per germline, CDR1 KGHSH and CDR2 LQKENI. The CDR3 DNA is TGTGCCAGCCAGGGGACAGATACCTACGAGCAGTACTTC. It encodes CASQGTDTYEQYF.

This clonotype was recorded at least ten times. This chain connects TRBV30 to TRBJ2-5, with 11 positions matching TRBD1. Germline V gene sequence: CDR1 GTSNPN, CDR2 SVGIG (reference sequence). Unmatched junction bases numbered 11, after V lost 3 bases and J lost 5 bases. CDR3 size: 16 residues. CDR3 amino acids: CAWSGSGTGGWETQYF. The CDR3 coding sequence is TGTGCCTGGAGCGGATCCGGGACAGGGGGTTGGGAGACCCAGTACTTC.

DNA for the CDR3: TGCAGTGGGGCGGAGCGGATCTACGAGCAGTACTTC. Its protein is CSGAERIYEQYF. The chain combines TRBV20-1 with TRBJ2-7; a possible D gene is TRBD2 (5 bases). This CDR3 has 12 residues. Trimming took off 7 bases at V and 3 bases at J, with 13 bases between the two ends. The germline V gene has CDR1 DFQATT and CDR2 SNEGSKA (reference sequence).

This clonotype was counted between two and nine times. The chain uses TRBV29-1 and TRBJ2-7; the D gene is possibly TRBD2 (5 bases). V gave up 4 bases and J gave up 3 bases, with 7 bases separating them. The CDR3 is made up of 11 amino acids. Germline CDR1 is SQVTM and CDR2 is ANQGSEA. The CDR3, as DNA: TGCAGCGTTGCCGGGAACTACGAGCAGTACTTC. Its protein product is CSVAGNYEQYF.

The chain recombines TRBV5-1 with TRBJ2-2, with D hard to call. Trimming pared 0 bases from V and 4 bases from J, leaving 16 bases between. Germline values: CDR1 SGHRS, CDR2 YFSETQ. The CDR3 is 17 amino acids. CDR3 DNA sequence: TGCGCCAGCAGCTTGGTTGGAGTAGGATTATTCACCGGGGAGCTGTTTTTT. Translated, it gives CASSLVGVGLFTGELFF.

The chain links TRBV7-2 to TRBJ2-6, with TRBD1 as a possible D gene (5 bases). Deletions cut 2 bases from V and 4 bases from J, with 15 bases between. The CDR3 totals 17 residues. Germline V lookup: CDR1 SGHTA, CDR2 FQGNSA. CDR3 nucleotide sequence: TGTGCCAGCAGCTTAACGGCCACAGGCCAGGGGGCCAACGTCCTGACTTTC. Protein sequence: CASSLTATGQGANVLTF.

This clonotype was seen a handful of times. In DNA, the CDR3 is TGTGCCAGCACCAGGACAGAAGCTAGCAATCAGCCCCAGCATTTT. It translates to CASTRTEASNQPQHF. The V gene is TRBV6-1, the J gene TRBJ1-5; maybe TRBD1 (6 bases). CDR1 MNHNS and CDR2 SASEGT come from the germline V gene. The V and J ends lost 7 bases and 0 bases respectively, with 13 bases between them. This CDR3 is 15 amino acids long.

This clonotype was recorded a few times. The J gene is TRBJ1-2, the V gene TRBV5-5; D is ambiguous. The CDR3 has 13 residues. In germline, CDR1 is SGHKS, CDR2 YYEKEE (reference sequence). V was trimmed by 3 bases and J by 7 bases, leaving 13 bases between them. The CDR3 spells CASSWTTEGGYTF. DNA of the CDR3: TGTGCCAGCAGCTGGACGACCGAGGGTGGCTACACCTTC.

This clonotype was observed many times. V is TRBV28 and J is TRBJ2-7; the match to TRBD2 covers 9 bases. The length of the CDR3 is 15 residues. V was pared by 5 bases and J by 3 bases, with 8 bases of the junction left unmatched. From germline, CDR1 is MDHEN and CDR2 SYDVKM. This CDR3 is CASSPSGRPFYEQYF. CDR3 in DNA: TGTGCCAGCAGTCCCAGCGGGAGGCCTTTCTACGAGCAGTACTTC.

This clonotype has just a few counts. The CDR3 bases are TGTGCCAGCAGTCAGACAGGGGGCGCGGGGGAGACCCAGTACTTC. Its translation: CASSQTGGAGETQYF. V and J are TRBV28 and TRBJ2-5; TRBD1 matches 10 bases. V was pared by 5 bases and J by 5 bases, with 8 bases of the junction left unmatched. CDR3 length equals 15 residues. Germline lookup yields CDR1 MDHEN and CDR2 SYDVKM.

At least ten counts were recorded for this clonotype. The chain is built from TRBV2 and TRBJ1-1, with D perhaps TRBD1 (6 bases). Trimming stripped 0 bases from V and 5 bases from J, with 13 bases between. Germline V CDR1 and CDR2: SNHLY, FYNNEI. The length of the CDR3 is 15 residues. The CDR3 protein is CASSEARTQGTEAFF. CDR3 DNA: TGTGCCAGCAGTGAAGCAAGGACGCAGGGGACTGAAGCTTTCTTT.

The gene calls are TRBV5-1 and TRBJ1-1; TRBD1 matches at 7 bases. V was pared by 4 bases and J by 0 bases, with 12 bases of the junction left unmatched. Germline lookup yields CDR1 SGHRS and CDR2 YFSETQ. The CDR3 has 17 residues. The CDR3 nucleotides read TGCGCCAGCAGCATCCGATCAGGGGGGGGGCTGAACACTGAAGCTTTCTTT. It is translated as CASSIRSGGGLNTEAFF.

This clonotype was picked up a small number of times. The gene calls are TRBV19 and TRBJ1-5; TRBD1 might be the D (5 bases). V was clipped by 7 bases and J by 6 bases, with 10 bases between them. Looked up from germline, CDR1 is LNHDA and CDR2 is SQIVND (reference sequence). CDR3 length: 12 residues. CDR3 nucleotides: TGTGCCAGTAATTCGGGACGTCAGCCCCAGCATTTT. Residues: CASNSGRQPQHF.

The chain employs TRBV5-4 and TRBJ2-3; 9 bases match TRBD1. Germline V gene lookup returns CDR1 SGHNT and CDR2 YYREEE (reference sequence). After removal of 4 bases from V and 5 bases from J, the junction contained 11 bases not matched to a gene. The CDR3 is 16 amino acids. CDR3 loop: CASSLMDRGEGDTQYF. The CDR3 bases are TGTGCCAGCAGCCTAATGGACAGGGGTGAGGGAGATACGCAGTATTTT. The full variable domain, its missing parts supplied by reference TRBV5-4 and TRBJ2-3, is ETGVTQSPTHLIKTRGQQVTLRCSSQSGHNTVSWYQQALGQGPQFIFQYYREEENGRGNFPPRFSGLQFPNYSSELNVNALELDDSALYLCASSLMDRGEGDTQYFGPGTRLTVL.

The chain couples TRBV19 to TRBJ2-2; 8 bases line up with TRBD1. The CDR3 loop spans 15 amino acids. Looked up from germline, CDR1 is LNHDA and CDR2 is SQIVND (reference sequence). Trimming cost V 9 bases and J 3 bases; bases outside gene matches: 9. The CDR3 nucleotides are TGTGCCAGCCGGGTCACAGGGGGAGACACCGGGGAGCTGTTTTTT. Translation gives CASRVTGGDTGELFF. The variable domain in full, with the rest retrieved from reference TRBV19 and TRBJ2-2, is DGGITQSPKYLFRKEGQNVTLSCEQNLNHDAMYWYRQDPGQGLRLIYYSQIVNDFQKGDIAEGYSVSREKKESFPLTVTSAQKNPTAFYLCASRVTGGDTGELFFGEGSRLTVL.

The sample holds many counts of this clonotype. The V gene is TRBV27, the J gene TRBJ1-1; D gene unclear. Germline values: CDR1 MNHEY, CDR2 SMNVEV (reference sequence). The CDR3 extends over 14 amino acids. Trimming stripped 0 bases from V and 0 bases from J, with 5 bases between. This CDR3 reads CASSLSLMNTEAFF. The CDR3, as DNA: TGTGCCAGCAGTTTATCGCTGATGAACACTGAAGCTTTCTTT.

This clonotype was detected ten times or more. V gene TRBV30 combines with J gene TRBJ1-1; 8 bases line up with TRBD1. Trimming removed 0 bases from V and 6 bases from J; junction bases left unmatched: 6. The CDR3 totals 14 residues. The germline CDR1 and CDR2 sequences are GTSNPN and SVGIG (reference sequence). This CDR3 is CAWSVSGGAAEAFF. The CDR3 region has the DNA TGTGCCTGGAGTGTTTCAGGGGGCGCGGCTGAAGCTTTCTTT.

This clonotype showed up many times. This chain's CDR3 is CASSFTPYEQYF. In nucleotides, the CDR3 is TGTGCCAGCAGCTTTACCCCGTACGAGCAGTACTTC. The chain combines TRBV11-2 with TRBJ2-7; D remains ambiguous. CDR3 length: 12 residues. CDR1 SGHAT and CDR2 FQNNGV come from the germline V gene. Trimming shortened V by 3 bases and J by 4 bases, and 7 bases separated the two germline ends.

Many counts were recorded for this clonotype. This chain connects TRBV7-2 to TRBJ2-7; either TRBD1 or TRBD2 may supply D (5 bases each). The CDR3 length is 15 residues. Trimming took 1 base from V and 7 from J, leaving 17 bases between them. The germline gives CDR1 SGHTA, CDR2 FQGNSA. The CDR3 DNA reads as TGTGCCAGCAGCTTAGGCGCCGGGAAGGGGCGGGAGCAGTACTTC. It translates to CASSLGAGKGREQYF. Looking up the rest from reference TRBV7-2 and TRBJ2-7 gives the full variable domain: GAGVSQSPSNKVTEKGKDVELRCDPISGHTALYWYRQSLGQGLEFLIYFQGNSAPDKSGLPSDRFSAERTGGSVSTLTIQRTQQEDSAVYLCASSLGAGKGREQYFGPGTRLTVT.

This clonotype was seen ten or more times. The genes are TRBV10-1 and TRBJ1-2; unclear D gene. This CDR3 region has 15 residues. CDR1 and CDR2 from the germline V gene are WNHNN and SYGVQD (reference sequence). Trimming left V 2 bases short and J 3 bases short, with 13 bases between. The CDR3 region has the DNA TGCGCCAGCAGTGAGCTCTGGCGGAGGTACTATGGCTACACCTTC. Its protein is CASSELWRRYYGYTF.

The table lists this clonotype with a few counts. The rearrangement joins TRBV20-1 to TRBJ2-7, with 12 bases aligning to TRBD1. This CDR3 has 14 residues. Germline V gene lookup returns CDR1 DFQATT and CDR2 SNEGSKA (reference sequence). With V trimmed by 4 bases and J by 6 bases, 7 bases remained unmatched. The CDR3 sequence: CSANNRDRGLEQYF. CDR3 bases: TGCAGTGCTAACAACCGGGACAGGGGGCTCGAGCAGTACTTC.

This chain uses TRBV9 with TRBJ2-2; D ambiguous. Germline V gives CDR1 SGDLS, CDR2 YYNGEE. The CDR3 is 15 amino acids. Deletions cut 6 bases from V and 3 bases from J, with 15 bases between. CDR3 DNA sequence: TGTGCCAGCACCCCGACGGCAGGAGACACCGGGGAGCTGTTTTTT. This gives the protein CASTPTAGDTGELFF.

This clonotype was picked up many times. The rearrangement joins TRBV7-2 to TRBJ2-1; D may be TRBD2 (6 bases). The germline V gene encodes CDR1 SGHTA and CDR2 FQGNSA. This CDR3 region has 15 residues. V was pared by 5 bases and J by 3 bases, with 14 bases between. The CDR3 protein is CASSQGTANYNEQFF. DNA of the CDR3: TGTGCCAGCAGCCAAGGGACTGCAAACTACAATGAGCAGTTCTTC.

This clonotype was detected ten times or more. The J gene is TRBJ2-3, the V gene TRBV7-8, with 8 bases fitting TRBD2. CDR1 is SGHVS, CDR2 FQNEAQ, per germline. This CDR3 comprises 16 residues. Trimming removed 1 base from V and 1 base from J; junction bases left unmatched: 4. The CDR3 loop reads CASSLGTSLRTDTQYF. The CDR3 nucleotides are TGTGCCAGCAGCTTAGGGACTAGCCTTCGCACAGATACGCAGTATTTT.

The CDR3: CASSLWELSGGSGNTIYF. CDR3 nucleotides: TGTGCCAGCAGTTTGTGGGAACTTTCAGGGGGATCTGGAAACACCATATATTTT. The chain has TRBV28 and TRBJ1-3; 7 positions match TRBD1. Germline V gene data show CDR1 as MDHEN and CDR2 as SYDVKM. This CDR3 has 18 amino acids. Trimming took 3 bases from V and 1 from J; bases not matched to a gene: 12. Based on the CDR3 plus reference TRBV28 and TRBJ1-3, the full variable domain is DVKVTQSSRYLVKRTGEKVFLECVQDMDHENMFWYRQDPGLGLRLIYFSYDVKMKEKGDIPEGYSVSREKKERFSLILESASTNQTSMYLCASSLWELSGGSGNTIYFGEGSWLTVV.

This clonotype was picked up many times. The chain recombines TRBV12-3 or TRBV12-4 with TRBJ2-1, with 9 bases that match TRBD2. Trimming took 1 base from V and 6 from J; bases not matched to a gene: 10. This CDR3 has 17 amino acids. The CDR3 coding sequence is TGTGCCAGCAGTTTAGAAGTCGGAGCGGGAGGCGGCAATGAGCAGTTCTTC. Encoded protein: CASSLEVGAGGGNEQFF.

In this sample, this clonotype turned up many times. The gene calls are TRBV6-1 and TRBJ2-5; D uncertain. CDR1 is MNHNS and CDR2 is SASEGT in the germline V gene. Trimming pared 4 bases from V and 4 bases from J, leaving 16 bases between. The CDR3 totals 15 residues. CDR3 region: CASSGRGPNGETQYF. CDR3 nucleotide sequence: TGTGCCAGCAGTGGGCGAGGTCCAAACGGAGAGACCCAGTACTTC.

This clonotype was counted many times. The rearrangement joins TRBV30 to TRBJ2-7; maybe TRBD2 (5 bases). V lost 2 bases and J 7 bases, leaving 15 bases between the germline ends. CDR3 length equals 13 residues. In germline, CDR1 is GTSNPN, CDR2 SVGIG (reference sequence). The CDR3 DNA reads TGTGCCTGGAGTAGGACGGAGACGGGAGAGCAGTACTTC. It translates to CAWSRTETGEQYF.

This clonotype showed up just a few times. CDR3 sequence (DNA): TGCAGCGTTGAATCCGGAGGGTCAGCTAACTATGGCTACACCTTC. Residues: CSVESGGSANYGYTF. V is TRBV29-1 and J is TRBJ1-2; D not resolved. V lost 2 bases to trimming and J lost 0 bases, with 13 bases between them. Germline CDR1 is SQVTM and CDR2 is ANQGSEA. This CDR3 has 15 residues.

This clonotype was detected only a few times. The V call is TRBV19, the J call TRBJ2-3; D not certain. Germline V gene lookup returns CDR1 LNHDA and CDR2 SQIVND (reference sequence). V was trimmed by 5 bases and J by 3 bases, leaving 15 bases between them. The CDR3 length is 15 residues. The CDR3 reads CASSPGSQKTDTQYF. The CDR3 bases are TGTGCCAGTAGTCCCGGTTCCCAGAAGACAGATACGCAGTATTTT.

This clonotype was counted ten times or more. A clone one base away is much larger, so this may be a read error. The chain carries TRBV3-1 and TRBJ2-2; 7 nucleotides align to TRBD1. The CDR3 runs to 13 residues. V dropped 6 bases and J dropped 4; count of bases not matched to a gene: 2. From germline, CDR1 is LGHDT and CDR2 YNNKEL (reference sequence). The CDR3 bases are TGTGCCAGCAGTCACAGGGGCACCGGGGAGCTGTTTTTT. This codes for CASSHRGTGELFF. The full variable domain, its missing parts supplied by reference TRBV3-1 and TRBJ2-2, is DTAVSQTPKYLVTQMGNDKSIKCEQNLGHDTMYWYKQDSKKFLKIMFSYNNKELIINETVPNRFSPKSPDKAHLNLHINSLELGDSAVYFCASSHRGTGELFFGEGSRLTVL.